The clone carrying this T cell receptor (beta chain) was seen just once. This CDR3 is 16 amino acids long. Germline loops: CDR1 MDHEN, CDR2 SYDVKM. Between the trimmed V and J ends, which lost 6 bases and 2 bases, there was a span of 19 bases. This record comes from a study of CD8 T cells in Susac syndrome. An input of about 0.5 to 1 ug of RNA was subjected to reverse transcription using random hexamers. TCRdb processed the immunoSEQ multiplex PCR reads anew with MiXCR; each CDR3 protein has one entry. The table records about 140,000 distinct CDR3 sequences, 94% of them present only once. Sequenced material: CD8+ T cells from PBMCs. This receptor was obtained from a human donor in good health. The rearrangement uses TRBV28 and TRBJ2-5; maybe TRBD2 (6 bases). In DNA, the CDR3 is TGTGCCAGCAGCGGTAGGCGGGACGATCCTCAAGAGACCCAGTACTTC. It translates to CASSGRRDDPQETQYF.